This entry features one TCR beta chain sequence. The antigen remains unidentified. These data originate in a study of lymphopenia after photon versus proton radiotherapy. Study findings and constraints: After lymphocyte nadir, photon-treated repertoires showed oligoclonal expansion, especially CD8+ Temra.

Sequencing was performed with immunoSEQ multiplex PCR; in TCRdb, only in-frame clones are kept and a portion is missing. The sample has 65,000 to 85,000 clones; 85% to 95% are singletons. Germline-derived CDR1 and CDR2 are SGHTA and FQGNSA. This CDR3 contains 13 residues. V lost 8 bases and J 4 bases, leaving 12 bases between the germline ends. The genes are TRBV7-2 and TRBJ1-3; D is uncertain. The sample here was peripheral blood, taken from a patient treated with photon-based radiotherapy. This TCR was recovered from a woman aged 40 to 50 with cholangiocarcinoma. The CDR3 here is CASARAEGNTIYF. In DNA form, the CDR3 reads TGTGCCAGCGCTCGGGCGGAGGGAAACACCATATATTTT.